This TCR beta chain was captured in a study of blood T cell repertoires in COVID-19. Across the study: Some COVID-19 samples were acute and others convalescent; all came from the United States, Italy and Spain.

Trimming removed 4 bases from V and 6 bases from J; junction bases left unmatched: 5. Germline V gene lookup returns CDR1 SGHDN and CDR2 FVKESK. The CDR3 consists of 14 residues. In the original analysis: Amplification with reference gene primers provided the estimates of nucleated cell counts. Measured with immunoSEQ multiplex PCR; TCRdb has only the in-frame clones, and not every one. V, J and clone size derive from that table, while D and trimming were established from the DNA sequence. The table records 130,000 to 150,000 clones, 79% of them present only once. The TCR originated in a man aged 45-65 years with active or convalescent COVID-19. Sequenced: peripheral blood. The chain links TRBV14 to TRBJ1-3; 8 bases match TRBD1. The chain's CDR3 is CASSPGQAVNTIYF. Here the CDR3 DNA reads TGTGCCAGCAGCCCGGGACAGGCGGTAAACACCATATATTTT. Variable domain in full (rest from reference TRBV14 and TRBJ1-3): EAGVTQFPSHSVIEKGQTVTLRCDPISGHDNLYWYRRVMGKEIKFLLHFVKESKQDESGMPNNRFLAERTGGTYSTLKVQPAELEDSGVYFCASSPGQAVNTIYFGEGSWLTVV.